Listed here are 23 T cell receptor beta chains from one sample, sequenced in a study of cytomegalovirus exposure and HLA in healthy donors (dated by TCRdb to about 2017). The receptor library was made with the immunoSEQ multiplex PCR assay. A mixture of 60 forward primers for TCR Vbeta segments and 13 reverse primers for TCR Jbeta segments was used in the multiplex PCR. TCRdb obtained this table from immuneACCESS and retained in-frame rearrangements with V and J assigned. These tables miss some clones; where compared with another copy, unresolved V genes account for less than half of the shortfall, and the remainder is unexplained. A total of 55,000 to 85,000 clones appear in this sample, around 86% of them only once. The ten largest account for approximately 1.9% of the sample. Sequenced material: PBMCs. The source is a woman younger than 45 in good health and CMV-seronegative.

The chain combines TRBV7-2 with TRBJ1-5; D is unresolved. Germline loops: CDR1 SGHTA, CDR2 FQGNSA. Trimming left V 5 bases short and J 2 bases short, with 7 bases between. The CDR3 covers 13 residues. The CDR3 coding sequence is TGTGCCAGCAGCGCGCGAGGCAATCAGCCCCAGCATTTT. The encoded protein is CASSARGNQPQHF.

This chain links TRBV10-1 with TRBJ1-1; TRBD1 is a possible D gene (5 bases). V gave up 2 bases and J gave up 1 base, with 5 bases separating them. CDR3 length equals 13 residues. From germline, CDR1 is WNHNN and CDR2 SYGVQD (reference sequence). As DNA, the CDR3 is TGCGCCAGCAGTGAGGACAGGAACACTGAAGCTTTCTTT. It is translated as CASSEDRNTEAFF.

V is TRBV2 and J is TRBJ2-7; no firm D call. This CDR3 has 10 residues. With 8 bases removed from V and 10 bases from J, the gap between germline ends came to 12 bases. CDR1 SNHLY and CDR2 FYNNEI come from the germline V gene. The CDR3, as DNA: TGTGCCAGCGATCCGTCGGGTCAGTACTTC. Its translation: CASDPSGQYF.

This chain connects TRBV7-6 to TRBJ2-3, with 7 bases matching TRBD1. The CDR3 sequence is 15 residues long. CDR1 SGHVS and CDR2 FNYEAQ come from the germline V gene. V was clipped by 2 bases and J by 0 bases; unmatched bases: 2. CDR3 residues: CASSLLGQSTDTQYF. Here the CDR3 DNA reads TGTGCCAGCAGCTTACTGGGACAGAGCACAGATACGCAGTATTTT.

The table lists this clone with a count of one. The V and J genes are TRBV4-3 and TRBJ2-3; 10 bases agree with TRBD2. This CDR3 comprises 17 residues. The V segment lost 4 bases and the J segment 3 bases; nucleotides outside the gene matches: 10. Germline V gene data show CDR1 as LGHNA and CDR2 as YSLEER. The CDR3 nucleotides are TGCGCCAGCAGCCGAAAAACTAGCGGGATAGGTACAGATACGCAGTATTTT. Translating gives CASSRKTSGIGTDTQYF.

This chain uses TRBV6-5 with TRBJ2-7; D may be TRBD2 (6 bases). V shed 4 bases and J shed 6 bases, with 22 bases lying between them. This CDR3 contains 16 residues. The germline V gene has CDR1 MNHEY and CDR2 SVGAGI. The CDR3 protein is CASSLGPQGGFSEQYF. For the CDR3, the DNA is TGTGCCAGCAGTTTAGGGCCTCAGGGAGGATTCTCCGAGCAGTACTTC.

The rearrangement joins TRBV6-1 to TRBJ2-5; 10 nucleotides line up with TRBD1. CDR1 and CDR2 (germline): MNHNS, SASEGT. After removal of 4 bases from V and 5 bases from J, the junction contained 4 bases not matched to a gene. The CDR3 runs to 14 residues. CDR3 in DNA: TGTGCCAGCAGTGGGGGACAGGGGATTGAGACCCAGTACTTC. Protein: CASSGGQGIETQYF.

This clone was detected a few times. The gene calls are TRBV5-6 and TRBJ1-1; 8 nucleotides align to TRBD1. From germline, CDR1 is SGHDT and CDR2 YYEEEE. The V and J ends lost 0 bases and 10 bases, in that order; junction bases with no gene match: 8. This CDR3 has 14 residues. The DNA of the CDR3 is TGTGCCAGCAGCTTGGTCCAGGGGGCTCGTCGAGCTTTCTTT. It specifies CASSLVQGARRAFF. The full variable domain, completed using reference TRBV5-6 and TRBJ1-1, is DAGVTQSPTHLIKTRGQQVTLRCSPKSGHDTVSWYQQALGQGPQFIFQYYEEEERQRGNFPDRFSGHQFPNYSSELNVNALLLGDSALYLCASSLVQGARRAFFGQGTRLTVV.

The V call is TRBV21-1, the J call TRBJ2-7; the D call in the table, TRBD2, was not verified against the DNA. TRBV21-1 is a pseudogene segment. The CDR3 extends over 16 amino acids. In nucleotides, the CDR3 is TGTGCCAGCAGCAAGGTGGCCGCTAGCGAACCCTACGAGCAGTACTTC. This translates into CASSKVAASEPYEQYF.

The CDR3 region is CASSQDLQGDEETQYF. CDR3 nucleotides: TGTGCCAGCAGCCAGGACCTACAGGGAGACGAAGAGACCCAGTACTTC. The V and J genes are TRBV5-6 and TRBJ2-5; D is possibly TRBD1 (6 bases). V gave up 4 bases and J gave up 3 bases, with 19 bases separating them. This CDR3 comprises 16 residues. The V gene's germline CDR1 is SGHDT and CDR2 YYEEEE.

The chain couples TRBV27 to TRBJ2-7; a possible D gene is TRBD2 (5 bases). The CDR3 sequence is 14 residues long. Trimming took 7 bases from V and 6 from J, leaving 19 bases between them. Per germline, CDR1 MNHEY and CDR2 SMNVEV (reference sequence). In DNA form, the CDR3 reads TGTGCCAGCACGCCGAGCGGAACCCAACGCGAGCAGTACTTC. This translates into CASTPSGTQREQYF.

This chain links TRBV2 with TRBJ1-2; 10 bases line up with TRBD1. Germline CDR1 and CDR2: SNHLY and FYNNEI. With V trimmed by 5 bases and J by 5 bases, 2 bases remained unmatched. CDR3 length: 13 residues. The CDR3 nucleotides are TGTGCCAGCAGTTCGGGACAGGGGTATGGCTACACCTTC. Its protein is CASSSGQGYGYTF.

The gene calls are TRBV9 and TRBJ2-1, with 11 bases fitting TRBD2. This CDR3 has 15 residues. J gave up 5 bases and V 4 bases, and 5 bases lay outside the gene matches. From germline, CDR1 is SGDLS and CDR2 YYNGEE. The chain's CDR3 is CASSRASGGNNEQFF. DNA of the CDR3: TGTGCCAGCAGCAGGGCTAGCGGGGGGAACAATGAGCAGTTCTTC. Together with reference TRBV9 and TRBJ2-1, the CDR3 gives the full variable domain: DSGVTQTPKHLITATGQRVTLRCSPRSGDLSVYWYQQSLDQGLQFLIQYYNGEERAKGNILERFSAQQFPDLHSELNLSSLELGDSALYFCASSRASGGNNEQFFGPGTRLTVL.

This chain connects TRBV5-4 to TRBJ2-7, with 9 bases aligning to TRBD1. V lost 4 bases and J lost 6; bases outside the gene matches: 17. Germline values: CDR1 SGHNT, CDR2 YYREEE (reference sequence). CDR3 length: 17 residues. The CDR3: CASSPGTGRGSFGEQYF. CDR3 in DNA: TGTGCCAGCAGCCCCGGGACAGGGAGAGGCTCCTTCGGCGAGCAGTACTTC.

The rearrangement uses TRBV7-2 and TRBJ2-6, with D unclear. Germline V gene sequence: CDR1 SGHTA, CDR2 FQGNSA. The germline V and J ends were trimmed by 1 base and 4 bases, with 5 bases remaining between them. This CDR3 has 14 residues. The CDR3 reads CASSLGGGANVLTF. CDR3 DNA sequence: TGTGCCAGCAGCTTAGGAGGAGGGGCCAACGTCCTGACTTTC.

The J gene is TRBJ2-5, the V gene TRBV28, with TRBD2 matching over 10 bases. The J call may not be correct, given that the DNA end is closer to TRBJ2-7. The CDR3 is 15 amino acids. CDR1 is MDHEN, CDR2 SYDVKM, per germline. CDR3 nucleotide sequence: TGTGCCAGCAGTCCCCTAGCGGGAGAGGAGTACGAGCAGTACTTC. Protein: CASSPLAGEEYEQYF.

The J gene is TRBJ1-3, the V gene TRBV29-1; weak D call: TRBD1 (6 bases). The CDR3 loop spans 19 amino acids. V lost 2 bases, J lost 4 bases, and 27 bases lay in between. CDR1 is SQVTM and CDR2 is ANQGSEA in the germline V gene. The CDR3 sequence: CSVETPGGQGNLEGNTIYF. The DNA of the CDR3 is TGCAGCGTTGAAACCCCCGGGGGGCAGGGGAATTTGGAGGGAAACACCATATATTTT.

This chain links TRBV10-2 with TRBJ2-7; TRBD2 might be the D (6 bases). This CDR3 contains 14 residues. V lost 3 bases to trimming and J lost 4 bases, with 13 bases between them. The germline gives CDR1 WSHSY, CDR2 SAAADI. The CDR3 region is CASSEGDFLYEQYF. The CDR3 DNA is TGCGCCAGCAGTGAAGGGGACTTCCTTTACGAGCAGTACTTC.

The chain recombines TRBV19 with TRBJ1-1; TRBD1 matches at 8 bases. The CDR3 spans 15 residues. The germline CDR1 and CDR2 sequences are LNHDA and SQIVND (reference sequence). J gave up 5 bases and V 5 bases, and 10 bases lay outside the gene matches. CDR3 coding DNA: TGTGCCAGTAGTGCTTCGACAGGGGCGAGGACTGAAGCTTTCTTT. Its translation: CASSASTGARTEAFF.

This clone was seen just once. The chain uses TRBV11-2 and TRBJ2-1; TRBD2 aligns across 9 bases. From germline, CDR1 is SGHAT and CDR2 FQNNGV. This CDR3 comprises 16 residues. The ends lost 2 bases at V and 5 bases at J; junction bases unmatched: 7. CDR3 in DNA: TGTGCCAGCAGCTTATTTGCGGGAGGGCTTAACAATGAGCAGTTCTTC. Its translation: CASSLFAGGLNNEQFF.

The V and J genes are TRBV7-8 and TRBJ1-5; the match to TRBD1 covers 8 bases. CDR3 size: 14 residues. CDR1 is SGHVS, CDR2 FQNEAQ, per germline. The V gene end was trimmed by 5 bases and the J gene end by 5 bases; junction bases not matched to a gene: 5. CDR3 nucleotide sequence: TGTGCCAGCAGCATAGGACAGGGCGATCAGCCCCAGCATTTT. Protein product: CASSIGQGDQPQHF. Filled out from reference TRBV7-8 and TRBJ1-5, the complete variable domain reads GAGVSQSPRYKVAKRGQDVALRCDPISGHVSLFWYQQALGQGPEFLTYFQNEAQLDKSGLPSDRFFAERPEGSVSTLKIQRTQQEDSAVYLCASSIGQGDQPQHFGDGTRLSIL.

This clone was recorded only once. The CDR3 sequence: CASSPGQSNQPQHF. The CDR3 region has the DNA TGCGCCAGCAGCCCGGGACAAAGCAATCAGCCCCAGCATTTT. The V gene is TRBV4-1, the J gene TRBJ1-5; a possible D gene is TRBD1 (6 bases). The CDR3 is made up of 14 amino acids. The V and J ends lost 4 bases and 1 base respectively, with 8 bases between them. Germline CDR1 is MGHRA and CDR2 is YSYEKL.

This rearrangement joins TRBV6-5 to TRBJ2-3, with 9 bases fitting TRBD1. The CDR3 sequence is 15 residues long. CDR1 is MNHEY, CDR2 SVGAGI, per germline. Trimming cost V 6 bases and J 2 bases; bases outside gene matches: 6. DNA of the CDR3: TGTGCCAGCAGCAAGGGACAGGGTCCCACAGATACGCAGTATTTT. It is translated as CASSKGQGPTDTQYF.